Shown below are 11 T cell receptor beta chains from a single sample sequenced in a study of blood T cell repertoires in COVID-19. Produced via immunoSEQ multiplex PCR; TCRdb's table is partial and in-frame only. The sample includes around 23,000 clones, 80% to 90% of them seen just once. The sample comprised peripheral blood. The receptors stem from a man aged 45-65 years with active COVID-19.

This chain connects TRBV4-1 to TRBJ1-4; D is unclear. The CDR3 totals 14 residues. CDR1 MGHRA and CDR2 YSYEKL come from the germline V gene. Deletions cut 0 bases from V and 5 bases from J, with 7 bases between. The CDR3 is CASSQEWQNEKLFF. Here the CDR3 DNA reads TGCGCCAGCAGCCAAGAATGGCAAAATGAAAAACTGTTTTTT.

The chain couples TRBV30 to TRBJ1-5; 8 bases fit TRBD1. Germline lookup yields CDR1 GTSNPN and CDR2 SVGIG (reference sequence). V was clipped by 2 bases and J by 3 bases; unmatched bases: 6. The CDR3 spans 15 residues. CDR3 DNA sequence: TGTGCCTGGAGTACGGGACAGGTCATCAATCAGCCCCAGCATTTT. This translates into CAWSTGQVINQPQHF.

The DNA for the CDR3 is TGTGCCAGCAGCTCGACAGGCCTGAACTACGAGCAGTACTTC. Its translation: CASSSTGLNYEQYF. This chain links TRBV7-9 with TRBJ2-7; D might be TRBD1 (6 bases). Trimming removed 4 bases from V and 3 bases from J, with 13 bases in between. In germline, CDR1 is SEHNR, CDR2 FQNEAQ (reference sequence). CDR3 length: 14 amino acids. The complete variable domain, with remaining parts taken from reference TRBV7-9 and TRBJ2-7, reads DTGVSQNPRHKITKRGQNVTFRCDPISEHNRLYWYRQTLGQGPEFLTYFQNEAQLEKSRLLSDRFSAERPKGSFSTLEIQRTEQGDSAMYLCASSSTGLNYEQYFGPGTRLTVT.

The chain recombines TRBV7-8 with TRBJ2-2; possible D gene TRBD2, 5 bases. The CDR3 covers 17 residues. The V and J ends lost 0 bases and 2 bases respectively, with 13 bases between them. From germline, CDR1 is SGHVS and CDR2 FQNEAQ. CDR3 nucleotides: TGTGCCAGCAGCTTAGCGGGGTGGGAGAGAAACACCGGGGAGCTGTTTTTT. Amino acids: CASSLAGWERNTGELFF. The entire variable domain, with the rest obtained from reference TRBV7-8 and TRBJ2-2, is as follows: GAGVSQSPRYKVAKRGQDVALRCDPISGHVSLFWYQQALGQGPEFLTYFQNEAQLDKSGLPSDRFFAERPEGSVSTLKIQRTQQEDSAVYLCASSLAGWERNTGELFFGEGSRLTVL.

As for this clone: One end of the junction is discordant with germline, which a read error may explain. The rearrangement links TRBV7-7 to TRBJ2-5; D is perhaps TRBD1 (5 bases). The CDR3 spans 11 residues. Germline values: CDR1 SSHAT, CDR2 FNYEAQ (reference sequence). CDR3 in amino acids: CASRQGETQYF. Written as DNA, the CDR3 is TGTGCTAGCAGGCAGGGAGAGACCCAGTACTTC.

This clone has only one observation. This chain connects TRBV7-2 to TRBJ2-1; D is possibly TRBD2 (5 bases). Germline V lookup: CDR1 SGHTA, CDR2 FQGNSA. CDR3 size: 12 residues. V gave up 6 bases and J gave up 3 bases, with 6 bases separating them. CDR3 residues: CASREDYNEQFF. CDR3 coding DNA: TGTGCCAGCAGGGAGGACTACAATGAGCAGTTCTTC. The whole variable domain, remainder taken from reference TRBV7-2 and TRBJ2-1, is GAGVSQSPSNKVTEKGKDVELRCDPISGHTALYWYRQSLGQGLEFLIYFQGNSAPDKSGLPSDRFSAERTGGSVSTLTIQRTQQEDSAVYLCASREDYNEQFFGPGTRLTVL.

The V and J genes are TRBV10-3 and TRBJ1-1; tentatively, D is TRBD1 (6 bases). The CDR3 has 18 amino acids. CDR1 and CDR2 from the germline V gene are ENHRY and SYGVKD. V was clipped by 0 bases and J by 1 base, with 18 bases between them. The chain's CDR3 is CAISESGQGMGANTEAFF. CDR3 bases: TGTGCCATCAGTGAGTCGGGGCAGGGTATGGGGGCGAACACTGAAGCTTTCTTT.

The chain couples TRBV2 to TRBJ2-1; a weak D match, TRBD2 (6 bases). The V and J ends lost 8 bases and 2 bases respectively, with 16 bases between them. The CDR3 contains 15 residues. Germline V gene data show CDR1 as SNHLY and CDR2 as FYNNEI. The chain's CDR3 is CASLKNGGPYNEQFF. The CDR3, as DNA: TGTGCCAGCCTCAAAAACGGGGGACCCTACAATGAGCAGTTCTTC.

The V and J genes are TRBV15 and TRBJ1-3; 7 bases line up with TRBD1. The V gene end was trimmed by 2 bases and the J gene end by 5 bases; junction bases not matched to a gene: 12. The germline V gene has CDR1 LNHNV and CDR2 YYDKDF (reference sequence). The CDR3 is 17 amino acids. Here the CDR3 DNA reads TGTGCCACCAGCAGATACCCCCGGGACAGCGCCCGAAACACCATATATTTT. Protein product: CATSRYPRDSARNTIYF. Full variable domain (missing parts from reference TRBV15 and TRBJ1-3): DAMVIQNPRYQVTQFGKPVTLSCSQTLNHNVMYWYQQKSSQAPKLLFHYYDKDFNNEADTPDNFQSRRPNTSFCFLDIRSPGLGDTAMYLCATSRYPRDSARNTIYFGEGSWLTVV.

CDR3 amino acids: CASSVSGQGAYEQYF. CDR3 DNA: TGTGCCAGTAGTGTCTCGGGACAGGGGGCCTACGAGCAGTACTTC. The chain recombines TRBV19 with TRBJ2-7; 11 bases line up with TRBD1. Trimming took 5 bases from V and 2 from J; bases not matched to a gene: 5. Germline CDR1 and CDR2: LNHDA and SQIVND (reference sequence). The CDR3 sequence is 15 residues long.

The CDR3: CASSVVGRGEGCNEQFF. CDR3 in DNA: TGTGCCAGCAGCGTAGTCGGTCGAGGGGAGGGATGCAATGAGCAGTTCTTC. The chain combines TRBV9 with TRBJ2-1, with 7 positions matching TRBD2. V dropped 0 bases and J dropped 6; count of bases not matched to a gene: 12. Germline CDR1 is SGDLS and CDR2 is YYNGEE. The CDR3 totals 17 residues.